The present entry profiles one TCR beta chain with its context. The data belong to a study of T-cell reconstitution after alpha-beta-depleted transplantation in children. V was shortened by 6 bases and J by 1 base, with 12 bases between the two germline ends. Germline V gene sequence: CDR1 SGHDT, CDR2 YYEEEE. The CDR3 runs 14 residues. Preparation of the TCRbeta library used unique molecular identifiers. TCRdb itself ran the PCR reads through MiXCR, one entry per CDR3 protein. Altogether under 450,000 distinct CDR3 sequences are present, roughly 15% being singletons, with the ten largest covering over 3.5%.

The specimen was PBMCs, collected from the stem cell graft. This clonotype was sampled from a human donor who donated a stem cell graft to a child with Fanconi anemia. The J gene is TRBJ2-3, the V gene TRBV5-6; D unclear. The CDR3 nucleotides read TGTGCCAGCATCCCACAGACTCGCACAGATACGCAGTATTTT. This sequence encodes CASIPQTRTDTQYF.